This T cell receptor (beta chain) comes out of a study of OX40 agonist ivuxolimab in advanced cancers. Repertoires were generated with immunoSEQ multiplex PCR, while TCRdb's copy carries only in-frame clones and drops some. The sample consists of 76,000 or so clones, 70% to 90% of them appearing once. This clonotype originated in an adult with an advanced solid tumor such as melanoma, head and neck, liver or kidney cancer. The sequenced sample was CD4+ or CD8+ T cells sorted from blood, obtained in a trial of the OX40 agonist ivuxolimab.

The chain's CDR3 is CASSPGGPNTGELFF. The CDR3 DNA reads TGTGCCAGCAGCCCCGGGGGACCTAACACCGGGGAGCTGTTTTTT. The chain employs TRBV6-6 and TRBJ2-2, with D perhaps matching TRBD2 (6 bases). Trimming shortened V by 6 bases and J by 2 bases, and 13 bases separated the two germline ends. The CDR3 is 15 amino acids. Germline CDR1 MNHNY, CDR2 SVGAGI (reference sequence).